This is a list of T cell receptor beta chains from one sample in a study of blood T cell repertoires in COVID-19. Libraries were prepared by immunoSEQ multiplex PCR; TCRdb keeps only in-frame clonotypes and omits some of them. Among 200,000 to 250,000 clones listed, 80% to 85% were seen once. Material: peripheral blood. Every receptor here comes from a woman younger than 35 with acute or convalescent COVID-19. Both conserved end residues are part of each CDR3.

v_gene	len	j_gene	CDR3aa
TRBV4-2	16	TRBJ1-2	CASSQNGQTSGYGYTF
TRBV9	18	TRBJ1-6	CASSVGSGGEVNNSPLHF
TRBV9	12	TRBJ1-1	CASITIKTGTFF
TRBV6-5	15	TRBJ2-7	CASSPPGRESYEQYF
TRBV29-1	14	TRBJ2-1	CSVDGDRGLDEQFF
TRBV7-2	11	TRBJ1-2	CASSPGYGYTF
TRBV7-9	13	TRBJ2-1	CASSGTVYNEQFF
TRBV15	13	TRBJ2-3	CATAGDPTDTQYF
TRBV6-6	14	TRBJ2-7	CASSYSPSGYEQYF
TRBV27	14	TRBJ2-5	CASSLASGRETQYF
TRBV5-1	20	TRBJ2-1	CASSLAGGGGSKSSYNEQFF
TRBV2	13	TRBJ2-7	CASTLADTYEQYF
TRBV27	16	TRBJ2-1	CASSSSGTGFANEQFF
TRBV18	15	TRBJ1-5	CASSPGQGPNQPQHF
TRBV7-9	13	TRBJ2-5	CASSLTGSETQYF
TRBV2	14	TRBJ2-7	CASSGFSGTYEQYF
TRBV7-2	13	TRBJ2-5	CASSSTGVETQYF
TRBV7-9	12	TRBJ1-1	CAGRTENTEAFF
TRBV20-1	12	TRBJ2-2	CSASYVTGELFF
TRBV4-3	15	TRBJ2-7	CASSQVQGYTYEQYF
TRBV10-3	18	TRBJ1-2	CAISDMISAGGLGYGYTF
TRBV6-5	14	TRBJ1-6	CASTSGRVGSPLHF
TRBV5-1	15	TRBJ2-2	CASSRTSVNTGELFF
TRBV14	14	TRBJ2-5	CASSQGSGAETQYF
TRBV10-3	18	TRBJ2-2	CAISALRTTKRSTGELFF
TRBV7-2	14	TRBJ2-5	CASSLSGRPETQYF
TRBV21-1	13	TRBJ1-4	CASSKDRGEKLFF
TRBV6-2/TRBV6-3	16	TRBJ1-5	CASSYRPTVSNQPQHF
TRBV18	15	TRBJ1-1	CASSLQQGIRTEAFF
TRBV7-2	14	TRBJ2-2	CASSFTANTGELFF
TRBV6-5	14	TRBJ1-3	CASSYGSSGNTIYF
TRBV9	16	TRBJ1-2	CASSVGGQASVYGYTF
TRBV6-5	14	TRBJ2-7	CASSTTGQAREQYF
TRBV5-6	16	TRBJ1-2	CASSLEDSPTNYGYTF
TRBV3-1/TRBV3-2	18	TRBJ2-5	CASSQDQIRRGQEETQYF
TRBV27	17	TRBJ1-2	CASSLAPATGGNYGYTF
TRBV20-1	8	TRBJ1-2	CSAPVPSF
TRBV7-9	17	TRBJ2-2	CASSPRDRVIGTGELFF
TRBV5-1	12	TRBJ2-2	CASSPGQGELFF
TRBV10-3	14	TRBJ2-7	CAISEDRGLNEQYF
TRBV28	17	TRBJ1-4	CASSPGGVYATNEKLFF
TRBV27	15	TRBJ2-1	CASSQTPGTFYEQFF
TRBV19	16	TRBJ2-1	CASSIVVLVGYNEQFF
TRBV2	16	TRBJ2-3	CASSDSGPSGTDTQYF
TRBV2	15	TRBJ2-1	CATKGLAVGYNEQFF
TRBV25-1	15	TRBJ2-7	CASSESSSGGDKQYF
TRBV11-3	17	TRBJ1-5	CASSLPGTGRSNQPQHF
TRBV27	13	TRBJ2-7	CASSFVGAHEQYF